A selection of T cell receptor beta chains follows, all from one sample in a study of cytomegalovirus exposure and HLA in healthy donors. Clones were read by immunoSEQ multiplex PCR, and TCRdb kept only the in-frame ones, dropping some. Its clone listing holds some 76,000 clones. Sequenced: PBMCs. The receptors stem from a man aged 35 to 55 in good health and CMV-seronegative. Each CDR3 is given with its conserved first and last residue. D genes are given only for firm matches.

CASGSAQFYNEQFF	TGTGCCAGCGGCAGTGCCCAGTTCTACAATGAGCAGTTCTTC	-	TRBV2	TRBJ2-1
CSVDRTGFGELFF	TGCAGCGTTGATAGGACAGGGTTCGGGGAGCTGTTTTTT	TRBD1	TRBV29-1	TRBJ2-2
CASSLNRLNTGELFF	TGTGCCAGCAGCTTAAACAGGTTAAACACCGGGGAGCTGTTTTTT	-	TRBV7-2	TRBJ2-2
CASSQDQLAVTDTQYF	TGCGCCAGCAGCCAAGATCAGCTAGCGGTCACAGATACGCAGTATTTT	TRBD2	TRBV4-3	TRBJ2-3
CASSLGLADDEQYF	TGTGCCAGCAGCCTGGGACTAGCGGACGACGAGCAGTACTTC	TRBD2	TRBV5-4	TRBJ2-7
CASSVGQSSGNTIYF	TGTGCCAGCAGCGTGGGACAGAGCTCTGGAAACACCATATATTTT	TRBD1	TRBV9	TRBJ1-3
CATRRGSYNEQFF	TGTGCCACCCGGAGAGGCTCCTACAATGAGCAGTTCTTC	-	TRBV6-4	TRBJ2-1
CATTPGTSPGELFF	TGTGCCACCACACCCGGGACTAGCCCCGGGGAGCTGTTTTTT	TRBD2	TRBV28	TRBJ2-2
CATSPRVSGANVLTF	TGTGCCACCAGCCCACGGGTCTCTGGGGCCAACGTCCTGACTTTC	-	TRBV15	TRBJ2-6
CASSPNGLKETQYF	TGTGCCAGCAGCCCCAATGGACTCAAAGAGACCCAGTACTTC	-	TRBV7-2	TRBJ2-5
CASRGAGNTEAFF	TGTGCCAGCAGGGGTGCGGGGAACACTGAAGCTTTCTTT	-	TRBV2	TRBJ1-1
CASSVDSTNQPQHF	TGTGCCAGCAGCGTAGACAGCACCAATCAGCCCCAGCATTTT	-	TRBV9	TRBJ1-5
CASSQGVLGQGYQPQHF	TGCGCCAGCAGCCAAGGGGTTTTGGGACAGGGGTATCAGCCCCAGCATTTT	TRBD1	TRBV4-1	TRBJ1-5
CASSRDSSYEQYF	TGTGCCAGCAGCCGGGACAGCTCCTACGAGCAGTACTTC	TRBD1	TRBV7-2	TRBJ2-7
CASRSRGDSPLHF	TGTGCCAGCAGGTCAAGGGGTGATTCACCCCTCCACTTT	-	TRBV27	TRBJ1-6
CASRPPGLDEQYF	TGTGCCAGCAGACCCCCGGGACTAGACGAGCAGTACTTC	TRBD2	TRBV6-5	TRBJ2-7
CASSPPGTNTGELFF	TGTGCCAGCAGCCCACCCGGGACGAACACCGGGGAGCTGTTTTTT	-	TRBV9	TRBJ2-2
CASSIGDSSYEQYF	TGTGCCAGCAGCATAGGGGACAGTTCCTACGAGCAGTACTTC	TRBD1	TRBV9	TRBJ2-7
CASSQNRAANSPLHF	TGTGCCAGCAGCCAAAACAGGGCTGCTAATTCACCCCTCCACTTT	-	TRBV27	TRBJ1-6
CASSLAVWQGPSGNTIYF	TGTGCCAGCAGCTTAGCGGTGTGGCAGGGGCCATCCGGAAACACCATATATTTT	-	TRBV7-6	TRBJ1-3
CASSQEGLAGENEQFF	TGCGCCAGCAGCCAAGAGGGACTAGCGGGAGAAAATGAGCAGTTCTTC	TRBD2	TRBV4-3	TRBJ2-1
CASSFGGAEAFF	TGTGCCAGCAGCTTCGGGGGGGCTGAAGCTTTCTTT	-	TRBV5-6	TRBJ1-1
CASSTRGGNTEAFF	TGTGCCAGCAGTACCCGGGGAGGGAACACTGAAGCTTTCTTT	-	TRBV2	TRBJ1-1